The rows below give T cell receptor beta chains drawn from one sample of a study of metastatic and nonmetastatic thyroid tumors. MiXCR re-clonotyped the PCR reads for TCRdb. This sample has about 34,000 clones, with more than 15% found just once. The source material was blood. These receptors were obtained from a female donor with papillary thyroid cancer or a benign thyroid nodule (not recorded which). Some clones in this sample may be carry-over from other donors' samples. The CDR3 runs from the conserved cysteine through the conserved F or W.

length,J,V,CDR3
11,TRBJ2-7,TRBV6-2/TRBV6-3,CASSYFYEQYF
13,TRBJ1-5,TRBV28,CASSLYRSQPQHF
13,TRBJ2-3,TRBV20-1,CSASSGNTDTQYF
13,TRBJ2-7,TRBV24-1,CATSDGVRGEQYF
13,TRBJ1-1,TRBV30,CAWSVSVNTEAFF
17,TRBJ1-3,TRBV28,CASFSGPVMISGNTIYF
18,TRBJ2-5,TRBV14,CASRPPGRQNLYQETQYF
13,TRBJ2-5,TRBV5-1,CASSLAGGETQYF
17,TRBJ1-1,TRBV6-2/TRBV6-3,CASSYSGAGWAGTEAFF
14,TRBJ2-5,TRBV20-1,CSARVSGQGETQYF
16,TRBJ2-2,TRBV15,CATSRTGLLTAGELFF
13,TRBJ1-6,TRBV7-2,CASSLRQNPPLHF